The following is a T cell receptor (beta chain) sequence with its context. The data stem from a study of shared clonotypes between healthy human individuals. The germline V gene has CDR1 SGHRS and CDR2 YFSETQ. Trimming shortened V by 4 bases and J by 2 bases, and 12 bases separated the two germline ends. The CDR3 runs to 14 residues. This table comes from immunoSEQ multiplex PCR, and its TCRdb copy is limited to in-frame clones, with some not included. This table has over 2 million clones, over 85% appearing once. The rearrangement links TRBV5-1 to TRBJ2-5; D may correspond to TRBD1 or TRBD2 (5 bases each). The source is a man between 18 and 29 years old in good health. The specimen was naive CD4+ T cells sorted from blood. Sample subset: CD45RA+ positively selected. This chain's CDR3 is CASSVGTVQETQYF. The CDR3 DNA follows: TGCGCCAGCAGCGTCGGGACCGTGCAAGAGACCCAGTACTTC.